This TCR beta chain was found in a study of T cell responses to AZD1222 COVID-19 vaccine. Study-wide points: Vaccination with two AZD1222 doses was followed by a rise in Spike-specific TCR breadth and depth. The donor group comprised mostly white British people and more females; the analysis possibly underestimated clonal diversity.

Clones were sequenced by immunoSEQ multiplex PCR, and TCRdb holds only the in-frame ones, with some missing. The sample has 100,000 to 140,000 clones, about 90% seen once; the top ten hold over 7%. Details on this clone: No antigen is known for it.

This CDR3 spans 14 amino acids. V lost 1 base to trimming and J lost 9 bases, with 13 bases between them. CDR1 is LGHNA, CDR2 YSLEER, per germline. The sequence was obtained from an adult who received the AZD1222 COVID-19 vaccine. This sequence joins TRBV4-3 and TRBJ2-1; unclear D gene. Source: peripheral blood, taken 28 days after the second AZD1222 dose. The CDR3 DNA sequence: TGCGCCAGCAGCCAAGTTAGGTCGCGAAGTGAGCAGTTCTTC. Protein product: CASSQVRSRSEQFF.